The T cell receptor (beta chain) described here comes from a study of T cell changes during pregnancy in multiple sclerosis (dated by TCRdb to the late 2010s). Regarding the research as a whole: The study examined how the T cell repertoire changed over the course of pregnancy in women with multiple sclerosis.

Libraries were built with the immunoSEQ multiplex PCR assay. This immuneACCESS table, as held by TCRdb, lists in-frame sequences with V and J called but not all clones. Of the missing ones, under half trace to an unresolved V gene in checked studies; the others have no known cause. The sample table shows 81,000 or so clones, and about 89% are seen once. Of the sample, 3% to 4.5% falls within the top ten clones. On this clone: The antigen it recognizes is unknown. No qualities accompany the bases; no much larger clone lies one base away.

Trimming at the junction amounts to 2 bases on V and 6 bases on J, and the germline ends lie 19 bases apart. The CDR3 sequence holds 17 residues, the cysteine and phenylalanine included. Only the CDR3 portion is preserved as DNA: 51 bases, with reading frame beginning at the first base. Looking up the germline V gene (reference sequence) yields CDR1 LNHDA and CDR2 SQIVND. The sample consisted of PBMCs, taken in the first trimester of pregnancy. This chain joins TRBV19 to TRBJ1-4, and perhaps TRBD1 as D gene, on 6 matching bases. This clonotype was obtained from a female donor in good health, serving as a control in a pregnancy study. Some clones in this sample may be carry-over from other donors' samples. The CDR3 amino acid sequence is: CASSIFARGSSDEKLFF. Here is the DNA: TGTGCCAGTAGTATATTCGCCAGGGGCTCGTCGGATGAAAAACTGTTTTTT.